The 17 T cell receptor beta chains presented below share a single source sample, sequenced in a study of control samples from healthy donors and cancer patients. Here immunoSEQ multiplex PCR was the method, and the copy in TCRdb shows in-frame clones only, minus some. The sample holds about 120,000 clones, 87% seen once. Sequenced: blood. Every receptor here comes from a man aged 25-45 years in good health.

V gene TRBV30 combines with J gene TRBJ2-1, with TRBD1 matching 7 bases. Trimming at V came to 4 bases and at J to 7 bases, leaving 13 bases not matched to a gene. Germline V gene data show CDR1 as GTSNPN and CDR2 as SVGIG (reference sequence). The CDR3 consists of 15 residues. CDR3 region: CAWTHKGAAGNEQFF. Here the CDR3 DNA reads TGTGCCTGGACCCATAAGGGGGCGGCGGGTAATGAGCAGTTCTTC.

This clone has at least ten counts. CDR3 coding DNA: TGTGCCAGCAGTGAGGGCAGTCCTTTTATGAACACTGAAGCTTTCTTT. Translated: CASSEGSPFMNTEAFF. The chain recombines TRBV6-1 with TRBJ1-1; D unclear. V was clipped by 3 bases and J by 0 bases, with 14 bases between them. Germline CDR1 is MNHNS and CDR2 is SASEGT. The CDR3 is 16 residues long.

The DNA for the CDR3 is TGCGCCAGCAGCCACCTGGAAGGGGAACAGGAGACCCAGTACTTC. This translates into CASSHLEGEQETQYF. The chain is built from TRBV4-1 and TRBJ2-5, with a weak D call TRBD1 (5 bases). Trimming shortened V by 3 bases and J by 5 bases, and 16 bases separated the two germline ends. This CDR3 spans 15 amino acids. CDR1 is MGHRA and CDR2 is YSYEKL in the germline V gene.

The chain joins TRBV30 to TRBJ2-1, with 8 bases fitting TRBD2. Trimming removed 2 bases from V and 0 bases from J; junction bases left unmatched: 12. CDR1 is GTSNPN and CDR2 is SVGIG in the germline V gene (reference sequence). This CDR3 comprises 18 residues. CDR3 sequence reads: CAWSTGGGRHSSYNEQFF. CDR3 nucleotides: TGTGCCTGGAGTACTGGCGGGGGGCGACATAGCTCCTACAATGAGCAGTTCTTC.

The chain couples TRBV6-5 to TRBJ2-3; 8 nucleotides align to TRBD1. Trimming took 5 bases from V and 0 from J; bases not matched to a gene: 4. The germline CDR1 and CDR2 sequences are MNHEY and SVGAGI. The CDR3 is 15 residues long. This chain's CDR3 is CASSRTGQSTDTQYF. Here the CDR3 DNA reads TGTGCCAGCAGTCGGACAGGGCAAAGCACAGATACGCAGTATTTT.

V is TRBV5-5 and J is TRBJ2-2; the match to TRBD2 covers 12 bases. V lost 10 bases and J lost 3; bases outside the gene matches: 7. Germline V gene data show CDR1 as SGHKS and CDR2 as YYEKEE (reference sequence). CDR3 length: 15 amino acids. The CDR3 spells CAGSSGGADTGELFF. In nucleotides, the CDR3 is TGTGCCGGTTCTAGCGGGGGGGCCGACACCGGGGAGCTGTTTTTT. The entire variable domain, with the rest obtained from reference TRBV5-5 and TRBJ2-2, is as follows: DAGVTQSPTHLIKTRGQQVTLRCSPISGHKSVSWYQQVLGQGPQFIFQYYEKEERGRGNFPDRFSARQFPNYSSELNVNALLLGDSALYLCAGSSGGADTGELFFGEGSRLTVL.

V usage is TRBV7-9 and J usage is TRBJ1-5; 9 nucleotides line up with TRBD1. CDR3 length: 15 amino acids. J lost 1 base, V lost 5 bases, and 3 bases had no gene match. Germline V gene lookup returns CDR1 SEHNR and CDR2 FQNEAQ (reference sequence). In DNA form, the CDR3 reads TGTGCCAGCAGCCCCGGGACAGGGAGCAATCAGCCCCAGCATTTT. Encoded protein: CASSPGTGSNQPQHF.

The chain employs TRBV3-1 (or the pseudogene TRBV3-2) and TRBJ1-2; D unclear. Deletions cut 5 bases from V and 2 bases from J, with 3 bases between. The CDR3 totals 11 residues. CDR1 is LGHDT and CDR2 is YNNKEL in the germline V gene (reference sequence). The CDR3 reads CASSANYGYTF. The CDR3 DNA reads as TGTGCCAGCAGCGCGAACTATGGCTACACCTTC.

V is TRBV5-1 and J is TRBJ1-2; TRBD1 aligns across 7 bases. The CDR3 totals 15 residues. Germline V gene data show CDR1 as SGHRS and CDR2 as YFSETQ. V shed 1 base and J 4 bases; nucleotides not matched to a gene: 7. The CDR3 sequence is CASSLQGEVVYGYTF. The CDR3 nucleotides read TGCGCCAGCAGCTTGCAGGGGGAAGTTGTCTATGGCTACACCTTC.

The chain uses TRBV5-1 and TRBJ2-5, with D possibly TRBD1 on 6 matching bases. Deletions cut 2 bases from V and 1 base from J, with 12 bases between. The CDR3 sequence is 15 residues long. CDR1 is SGHRS and CDR2 is YFSETQ in the germline V gene. CDR3 region: CASSLLGQSQETQYF. The CDR3 DNA sequence: TGCGCCAGCAGCTTACTAGGACAGAGCCAAGAGACCCAGTACTTC.

This clone was found once. The chain carries TRBV5-1 and TRBJ1-2, with a tentative D call TRBD1 (6 bases). Trimming cost V 0 bases and J 5 bases, with 14 bases left between them. Germline CDR1 is SGHRS and CDR2 is YFSETQ. The CDR3 is made up of 15 amino acids. The CDR3 reads CASSLDPGAGYGYTF. CDR3 in DNA: TGCGCCAGCAGCTTGGATCCGGGGGCAGGGTATGGCTACACCTTC.

This sequence joins TRBV4-2 and TRBJ1-5, with D tentatively TRBD1 (6 bases). Germline-derived CDR1 and CDR2 are LGHNA and YNFKEQ. The CDR3 is 15 residues long. Trimming cost V 4 bases and J 3 bases, with 13 bases left between them. The CDR3 loop reads CASSPKDSYNQPQHF. The DNA for the CDR3 is TGTGCCAGCAGCCCCAAGGACAGTTACAATCAGCCCCAGCATTTT.

The V gene is TRBV12-3 or TRBV12-4, the J gene TRBJ1-2; D not certain. Trimming pared 0 bases from V and 13 bases from J, leaving 9 bases between. The CDR3 contains 11 residues. CDR3 residues: CASSLALQVTF. CDR3 bases: TGTGCCAGCAGTTTAGCGCTTCAAGTCACCTTC.

This chain links TRBV7-8 with TRBJ2-7; weak D call: TRBD1 (5 bases). Trimming left V 3 bases short and J 3 bases short, with 18 bases between. This CDR3 contains 16 residues. In germline, CDR1 is SGHVS, CDR2 FQNEAQ. CDR3 sequence (DNA): TGTGCCAGCAGCTTCCCCCCCCAGGGCAGGGACTACGAGCAGTACTTC. The encoded protein is CASSFPPQGRDYEQYF.

This chain joins TRBV4-2 and TRBJ1-4; unclear D gene. This CDR3 has 16 amino acids. Trimming stripped 4 bases from V and 8 bases from J, with 20 bases between. Germline-derived CDR1 and CDR2 are LGHNA and YNFKEQ. This CDR3 is CASSPNADQSREKLFF. The DNA for the CDR3 is TGTGCCAGCAGCCCAAACGCCGACCAAAGCAGAGAAAAACTGTTTTTT.

The chain is built from TRBV4-1 and TRBJ1-5; 7 bases fit TRBD1. The CDR3 extends over 14 amino acids. CDR1 and CDR2 (germline): MGHRA, YSYEKL. Losses at the gene ends were 7 bases for V and 3 bases for J; bases not matched to a gene: 6. CDR3 sequence: CASTPTGPNQPQHF. The CDR3 DNA is TGCGCCAGCACCCCGACAGGGCCCAATCAGCCCCAGCATTTT.

The chain has TRBV30 and TRBJ1-2; D remains ambiguous. CDR3 size: 12 residues. V shed 3 bases and J shed 7 bases, with 12 bases lying between them. Germline CDR1 GTSNPN, CDR2 SVGIG (reference sequence). In nucleotides, the CDR3 is TGTGCCTGGAGGGTACCCCCGGGTGGCTACACCTTC. This sequence encodes CAWRVPPGGYTF.